Listed below are T cell receptor beta chains from one sample, sequenced in a study of T cell responses to AZD1222 COVID-19 vaccine. Sequenced by immunoSEQ multiplex PCR; TCRdb stores in-frame clones only, minus some. The table shows about 160,000 clones, with 85% to 95% occurring only once. Sequenced here: peripheral blood, sampled on day 0 of AZD1222 vaccination. The receptor set was obtained from an adult in good health. CDR3s include the opening cysteine and the closing phenylalanine or tryptophan.

j_call v_call cdr3_aa
TRBJ2-6 TRBV2 CASRPGWSGANVLTF
TRBJ2-3 TRBV9 CASKRGPTQGTDTQYF
TRBJ1-2 TRBV18 CASSAQDGDNSYGYTF
TRBJ2-2 TRBV7-9 CASRGQGNTGELFF
TRBJ1-2 TRBV3-1/TRBV3-2 CASSQNRGPYGYTF
TRBJ1-2 TRBV7-9 CASSRMAANYGYTF
TRBJ1-2 TRBV10-1 CASSDRTDYGYTF
TRBJ2-1 TRBV3-1/TRBV3-2 CASSQVNGGAANEQFF
TRBJ1-5 TRBV6-5 CASNIGQPQHF
TRBJ1-3 TRBV5-1 CASSLASSGNTIYF